A selection of T cell receptor beta chains follows, all from one sample in a study of glioma-infiltrating T cells. From the multiplex PCR reads, TCRdb called clonotypes with MiXCR, one entry per CDR3 protein. Altogether about 410,000 distinct CDR3 sequences are present, 41% being singletons, with the ten largest covering around 12%. The sample comprised glioma tissue, nonneoplastic brain tissue, or PBMCs (not recorded which). These receptors all come from a human donor with low-grade glioma or glioblastoma, undergoing nonglioma brain surgery, or in good health (not recorded which). Each CDR3 is given with its conserved first and last residue. The D gene is left open where the match is weak. Some rows mark clone size as missing; the rest say once, few, many or name a class of expanded clone.

clone size	D gene	V gene	J gene	CDR3 DNA	CDR3 protein
once	.	TRBV6-1	TRBJ2-1	TGTGCCAGCAGTACCCGGGACTCAAGGGGGCAGTCCTTC	CASSTRDSRGQSF
.	TRBD2	TRBV20-1	TRBJ2-1	TGCAGTGCTAGAGATTTCACTAGCGGGATTGTAAATGAGCAGTTCTTC	CSARDFTSGIVNEQFF
.	.	TRBV7-9	TRBJ1-2	TGTGCCAGCAGCGGAACCGCGGGCAACTATGGCTACACCTTC	CASSGTAGNYGYTF
.	.	TRBV28	TRBJ1-5	TGTGCCAGCAATCTCCGGGGTGGTCAGCCCCAGCATTTT	CASNLRGGQPQHF
.	TRBD2	TRBV7-9	TRBJ2-3	TGTGCCAGCAGCTTTAGCGGGCTACACACAGATACGCAGTATTTT	CASSFSGLHTDTQYF
.	TRBD1	TRBV7-9	TRBJ2-4	TGTGCCAGCAGTTGGGGGACAGGGGGGAACATTCAGTACTTC	CASSWGTGGNIQYF
.	.	TRBV7-9	TRBJ2-2	TGTGCCAGCAGCCGTTGGACAGCAGACGGGGAGCTGTTTTTT	CASSRWTADGELFF
many	.	TRBV28	TRBJ2-1	TGTGCCAGCAGCCCCAATGAGCAGTTCTTC	CASSPNEQFF
many	.	TRBV28	TRBJ1-6	TGTGCCAGCCGAAACGAGGGGAATAATTCACCCCTCCACTTT	CASRNEGNNSPLHF
many	.	TRBV28	TRBJ1-1	TGTGCCAGCAGCATAAAGATCCAACCTGAAGCTTTCTTT	CASSIKIQPEAFF
few	.	TRBV29-1	TRBJ1-2	TGCAGCGTTGGGGGGTCTGGTCGTAACTATGGCTACACCTTC	CSVGGSGRNYGYTF
.	.	TRBV4-1	TRBJ2-3	TGCGCCAGCAGCCAAGTGACATCAGATACGCAGTATTTT	CASSQVTSDTQYF
.	.	TRBV12-3/TRBV12-4	TRBJ2-6	TGTGCCGTGAGCGGGCTATACTCTGGGGCCAACGTCCTGACTTTC	CAVSGLYSGANVLTF
few	.	TRBV7-9	TRBJ2-2	TGTGCCAGCAGCACCATGAACAGGGTCCCCGGGGAGCTGTTTTTT	CASSTMNRVPGELFF
.	TRBD2	TRBV20-1	TRBJ2-3	TGCAGTGCCCCCTCTAGCGGGAGTGCTCCAGATACGCAGTATTTT	CSAPSSGSAPDTQYF
.	.	TRBV15	TRBJ2-7	TGTGCCACCGGCAGAGAACAGGGAATCTACGAGCAGTACTTC	CATGREQGIYEQYF
many	.	TRBV6-5	TRBJ2-1	TGTGCCAGCAGTTCCGACGTAACCTACAATGAGCAGTTCTTC	CASSSDVTYNEQFF
.	.	TRBV7-2	TRBJ2-3	TGTGCCAGCAGCTTAGCCCCGGGGTACACAGATACGCAGTATTTT	CASSLAPGYTDTQYF
.	TRBD1	TRBV20-1	TRBJ1-1	TGCAGTGCTAGGGACAGGGGTCTCAAAGCTTTCTTT	CSARDRGLKAFF
many	.	TRBV6-5	TRBJ2-5	TGTGCCAGCAGTTACTCGAGGGCCGGCTACCAAGAGACCCAGTACTTC	CASSYSRAGYQETQYF
.	.	TRBV28	TRBJ2-7	TGTGCCAGCAGCAACTACAAGCAGTACTTC	CASSNYKQYF
few	TRBD2	TRBV12-3/TRBV12-4	TRBJ2-7	TGTGCCAGCAGTTTGCCCGGGGAGGGGATCGGCGAGCAGTACTTC	CASSLPGEGIGEQYF
.	.	TRBV29-1	TRBJ1-1	TGCAGCGTTGTTCCGGCCTACATGAACACTGAAGCTTTCTTT	CSVVPAYMNTEAFF
.	.	TRBV11-2	TRBJ2-7	TGTGCCAGCACCCCAGACGGAACCTACGAGCAGTACTTC	CASTPDGTYEQYF
.	.	TRBV4-2	TRBJ1-2	TGTGCCAGCAGTTTAAGGCCGGGGGGACATAACAGAAGGGGCTACACCTTC	CASSLRPGGHNRRGYTF
.	.	TRBV4-2	TRBJ2-2	TGTGCCAGCAGCCAAGAAGCACTAGCTTCAGCGAACACCGGGGAGCTGTTTTTT	CASSQEALASANTGELFF
.	.	TRBV6-2/TRBV6-3	TRBJ1-2	TGTGCCAGCAGTTACTCGGGGCACTACTATGGCTACACCTTC	CASSYSGHYYGYTF
.	.	TRBV19	TRBJ1-1	TGTGCCACTTCGACAGGGAACACTGAAGCTTTCTTT	CATSTGNTEAFF
.	TRBD2	TRBV7-8	TRBJ2-1	TGTGCCAGCAGCTTAGCCCTAGCGGTGAGGGGCTCCTACAATGAGCAGTTCTTC	CASSLALAVRGSYNEQFF
.	.	TRBV7-2	TRBJ1-3	TGTGCCAGCAGCTTAGTAACAGCTGGAAACACCATATATTTT	CASSLVTAGNTIYF
many	.	TRBV27	TRBJ1-2	TGTGCCAGCAGTTGGAGGGCTAACTATGGCTACACCTTC	CASSWRANYGYTF
many	TRBD2	TRBV27	TRBJ2-7	TGTGCCAGCAGTTTAGGACTAGCAGCCGAGCAGTACTTC	CASSLGLAAEQYF
few	TRBD1	TRBV4-2	TRBJ2-1	TGTGCCAGCAGCCAAGCTACAGGGGGGTACAATGAGCAGTTCTTC	CASSQATGGYNEQFF
.	.	TRBV6-1	TRBJ1-5	TGTGCCAGCAGAGGGTATGGTCAGCCCCAGCATTTT	CASRGYGQPQHF
many	.	TRBV6-1	TRBJ2-1	TGTGCCAGCAGTGAAGCGCCCGGGAGCAACAATGAGCAGTTCTTC	CASSEAPGSNNEQFF
many	.	TRBV12-3/TRBV12-4	TRBJ1-5	TGTGCCAGCAGTCTCACCTTGGGCAATCAGCCCCAGCATTTT	CASSLTLGNQPQHF
.	.	TRBV27	TRBJ2-7	TGTGCCAGCAGGCCCGTGGGACTGGCCTACGAGCAGTACTTC	CASRPVGLAYEQYF
few	.	TRBV4-3	TRBJ2-5	TGCGCCAGCAGCTCCGACGGGGAGACCCAGTACTTC	CASSSDGETQYF
.	.	TRBV4-1	TRBJ1-2	TGCGCCAGCAGCCAAGATTGGAGGGAAGAGTTACTCTATGGCTACACCTTC	CASSQDWREELLYGYTF
.	.	TRBV3-1	TRBJ2-1	TGTGCCAGCTCACCACCGGGGGGGACAGTTTACAATGAGCAGTTCTTC	CASSPPGGTVYNEQFF
many	.	TRBV6-2/TRBV6-3	TRBJ1-5	TGTGCCAGCAACCCCGGTTATAGCAATCAGCCCCAGCATTTT	CASNPGYSNQPQHF
.	TRBD2	TRBV29-1	TRBJ2-2	TGCAGCGTATCGGGGGGGACCGGGGAGCTGTTTTTT	CSVSGGTGELFF
.	.	TRBV6-5	TRBJ1-5	TGTGCCAGCAGTTACGGGAGAGATCACAATCAGCCCCAGCATTTT	CASSYGRDHNQPQHF
.	.	TRBV6-2/TRBV6-3	TRBJ2-6	TGTGCCAGCAGTACAGGGCCTAACTCTGGGGCCAACGTCCTGACTTTC	CASSTGPNSGANVLTF
.	.	TRBV7-7	TRBJ1-3	TGTGCTAGCAGCTTAGGGCCAGGACTCTCTGGAAACACCATATATTTT	CASSLGPGLSGNTIYF
.	.	TRBV19	TRBJ2-5	TGTGCCAGTAGTTCCCAATATCGACAGGGACTGGAGACCCAGTACTTC	CASSSQYRQGLETQYF
.	.	TRBV12-5	TRBJ2-1	TGTGCTAGTGGGGGCAACGGGGCCAACTCCTACAATGAGCAGTTCTTC	CASGGNGANSYNEQFF
.	TRBD1	TRBV6-6	TRBJ1-1	TGTGTTAGCAGTTACTCCGGGACAGGGGGCACTGAAGCTTTCTTT	CVSSYSGTGGTEAFF